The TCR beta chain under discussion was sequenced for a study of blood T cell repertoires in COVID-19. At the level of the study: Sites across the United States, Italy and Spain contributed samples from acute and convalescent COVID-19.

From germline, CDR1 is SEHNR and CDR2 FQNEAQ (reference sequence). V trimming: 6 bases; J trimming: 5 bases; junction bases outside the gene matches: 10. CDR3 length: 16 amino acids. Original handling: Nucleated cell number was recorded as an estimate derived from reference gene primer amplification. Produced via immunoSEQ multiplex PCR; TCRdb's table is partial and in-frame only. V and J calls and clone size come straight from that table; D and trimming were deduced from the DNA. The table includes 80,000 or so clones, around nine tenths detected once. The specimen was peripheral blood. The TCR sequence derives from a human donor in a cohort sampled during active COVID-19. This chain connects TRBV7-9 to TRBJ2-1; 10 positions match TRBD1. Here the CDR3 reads CASRPHGTGDDNEQFF. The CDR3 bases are TGTGCCAGCAGGCCCCACGGGACAGGGGACGACAATGAGCAGTTCTTC.